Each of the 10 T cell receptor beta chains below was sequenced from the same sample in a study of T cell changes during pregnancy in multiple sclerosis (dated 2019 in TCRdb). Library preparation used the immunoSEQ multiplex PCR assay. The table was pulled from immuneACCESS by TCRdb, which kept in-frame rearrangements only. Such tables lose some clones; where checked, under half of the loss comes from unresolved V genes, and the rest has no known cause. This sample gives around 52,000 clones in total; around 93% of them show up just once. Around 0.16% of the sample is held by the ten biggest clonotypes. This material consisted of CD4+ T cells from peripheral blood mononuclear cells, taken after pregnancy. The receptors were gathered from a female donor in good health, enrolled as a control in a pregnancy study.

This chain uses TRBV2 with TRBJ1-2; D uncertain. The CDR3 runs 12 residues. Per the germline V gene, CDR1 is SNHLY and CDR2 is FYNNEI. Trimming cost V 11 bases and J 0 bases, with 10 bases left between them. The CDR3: CAGRGPNYGYTF. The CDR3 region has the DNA TGTGCCGGCCGAGGGCCTAACTATGGCTACACCTTC. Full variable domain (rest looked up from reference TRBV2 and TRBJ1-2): EPEVTQTPSHQVTQMGQEVILRCVPISNHLYFYWYRQILGQKVEFLVSFYNNEISEKSEIFDDQFSVERPDGSNFTLKIRSTKLEDSAMYFCAGRGPNYGYTFGSGTRLTVV.

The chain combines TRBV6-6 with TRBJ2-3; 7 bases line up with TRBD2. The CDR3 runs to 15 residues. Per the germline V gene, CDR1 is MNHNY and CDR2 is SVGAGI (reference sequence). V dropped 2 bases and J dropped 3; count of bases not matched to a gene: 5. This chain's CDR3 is CASSYPNGGTDTQYF. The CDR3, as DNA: TGTGCCAGCAGTTACCCGAACGGGGGGACAGATACGCAGTATTTT.

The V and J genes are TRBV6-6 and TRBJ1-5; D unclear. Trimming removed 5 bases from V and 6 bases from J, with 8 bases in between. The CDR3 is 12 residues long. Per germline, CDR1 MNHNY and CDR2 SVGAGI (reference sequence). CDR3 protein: CASSAEGQPQHF. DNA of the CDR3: TGTGCCAGCAGTGCAGAGGGTCAGCCCCAGCATTTT.

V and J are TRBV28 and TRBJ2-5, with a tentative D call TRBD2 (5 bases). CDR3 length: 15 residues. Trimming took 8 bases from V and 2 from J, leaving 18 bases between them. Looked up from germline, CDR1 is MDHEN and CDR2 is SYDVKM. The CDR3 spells CASGSLPVGQETQYF. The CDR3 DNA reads TGTGCCAGCGGGAGTCTCCCCGTGGGGCAAGAGACCCAGTACTTC. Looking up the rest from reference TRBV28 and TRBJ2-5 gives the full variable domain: DVKVTQSSRYLVKRTGEKVFLECVQDMDHENMFWYRQDPGLGLRLIYFSYDVKMKEKGDIPEGYSVSREKKERFSLILESASTNQTSMYLCASGSLPVGQETQYFGPGTRLLVL.

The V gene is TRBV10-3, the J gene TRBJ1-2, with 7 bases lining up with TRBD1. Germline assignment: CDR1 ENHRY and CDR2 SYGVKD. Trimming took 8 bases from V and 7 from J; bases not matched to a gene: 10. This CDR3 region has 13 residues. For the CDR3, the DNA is TGTGCCATCTTCAAGGAGACAGGGAGTGGCTACACCTTC. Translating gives CAIFKETGSGYTF.

CDR3: CASSPGQGDIQYF. The CDR3 nucleotides read TGTGCCAGCTCCCCGGGACAGGGGGACATTCAGTACTTC. The chain links TRBV18 to TRBJ2-4, with 11 bases aligning to TRBD1. The CDR3 runs 13 residues. Germline V gives CDR1 KGHSH, CDR2 LQKENI. V was pared by 6 bases and J by 8 bases, with 3 bases of the junction left unmatched.

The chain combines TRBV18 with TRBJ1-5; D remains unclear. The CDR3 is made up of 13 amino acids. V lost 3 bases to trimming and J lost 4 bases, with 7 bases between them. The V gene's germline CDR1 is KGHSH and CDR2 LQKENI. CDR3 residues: CASSPNRNQPQHF. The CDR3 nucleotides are TGTGCCAGCTCACCCAACAGAAATCAGCCCCAGCATTTT.

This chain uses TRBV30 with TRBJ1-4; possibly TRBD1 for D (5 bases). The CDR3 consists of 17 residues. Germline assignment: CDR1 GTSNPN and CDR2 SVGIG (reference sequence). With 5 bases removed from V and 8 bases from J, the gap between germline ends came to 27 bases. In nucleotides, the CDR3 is TGTGCCTGGCGCGGTGGGGGGTTACAGCGCGGGGCGGAAAAACTGTTTTTT. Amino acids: CAWRGGGLQRGAEKLFF.

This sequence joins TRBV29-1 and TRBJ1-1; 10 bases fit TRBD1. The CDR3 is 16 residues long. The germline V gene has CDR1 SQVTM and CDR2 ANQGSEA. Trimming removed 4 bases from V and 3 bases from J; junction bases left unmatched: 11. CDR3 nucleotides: TGCAGCGTTGCCCGGGGACAGGGGTCTCGCTACACTGAAGCTTTCTTT. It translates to CSVARGQGSRYTEAFF.

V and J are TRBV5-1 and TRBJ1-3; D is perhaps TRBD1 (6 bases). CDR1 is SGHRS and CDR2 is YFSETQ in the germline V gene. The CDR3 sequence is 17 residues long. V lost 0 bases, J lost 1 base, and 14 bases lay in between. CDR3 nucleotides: TGCGCCAGCAGCTTGGCCCAACAGGGAACATCTGGAAACACCATATATTTT. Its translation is CASSLAQQGTSGNTIYF.